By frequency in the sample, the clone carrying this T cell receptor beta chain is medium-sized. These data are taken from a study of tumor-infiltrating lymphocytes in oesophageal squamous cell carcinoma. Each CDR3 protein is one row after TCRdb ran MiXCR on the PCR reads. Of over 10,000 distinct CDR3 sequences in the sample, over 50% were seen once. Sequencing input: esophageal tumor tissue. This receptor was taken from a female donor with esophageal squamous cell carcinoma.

The CDR3 spells CASSLGSGRRSGELFF. In nucleotides, the CDR3 is TGTGCCAGCAGCTTAGGTAGCGGGAGAAGGTCCGGGGAGCTGTTTTTT. The rearrangement joins TRBV7-2 to TRBJ2-2; 9 positions agree with TRBD2. The CDR3 is 16 amino acids. V dropped 1 base and J dropped 6; count of bases not matched to a gene: 6. CDR1 is SGHTA and CDR2 is FQGNSA in the germline V gene.